Listed here are 30 T cell receptor beta chains from one sample, sequenced in a study of CD8 T cells in ankylosing spondylitis. Broader study findings: Several highly homologous variants made up a TCR beta motif, and this motif appeared characteristic of ankylosing spondylitis blood.

What these receptors recognize is not known. MiXCR, run by TCRdb on the 5' RACE reads, gives a single entry per CDR3 protein. The sample lists roughly 220,000 distinct CDR3 sequences; 15% to 20% were seen once. Sequenced input: blood, either unsorted or a sorted T cell fraction (not recorded which). The receptors were sampled from a male donor with ankylosing spondylitis.

The chain links TRBV14 to TRBJ2-7; D is ambiguous. The V gene's germline CDR1 is SGHDN and CDR2 FVKESK. The CDR3 is 11 amino acids. Trimming took off 3 bases at V and 9 bases at J, with 9 bases between the two ends. CDR3 sequence reads: CASSHPGGQYF. Written as DNA, the CDR3 is TGTGCCAGCAGCCACCCGGGTGGGCAGTACTTC.

This clonotype is a singleton in its sample. The rearrangement links TRBV7-9 to TRBJ1-4, with D tentatively TRBD1 (6 bases). CDR1 is SEHNR, CDR2 FQNEAQ, per germline (reference sequence). V lost 4 bases, J lost 8 bases, and 11 bases lay in between. The CDR3 loop spans 13 amino acids. CDR3 in DNA: TGTGCCAGCAGCTCCCCGGGGGGCGAAAAACTGTTTTTT. This codes for CASSSPGGEKLFF. The whole variable domain, filled in from reference TRBV7-9 and TRBJ1-4, reads DTGVSQNPRHKITKRGQNVTFRCDPISEHNRLYWYRQTLGQGPEFLTYFQNEAQLEKSRLLSDRFSAERPKGSFSTLEIQRTEQGDSAMYLCASSSPGGEKLFFGSGTQLSVL.

This clonotype was counted only a few times. The chain uses TRBV11-2 and TRBJ2-5; possibly TRBD2 for D (6 bases). The CDR3 has 14 amino acids. Trimming removed 5 bases from V and 5 bases from J, with 15 bases in between. Looked up from germline, CDR1 is SGHAT and CDR2 is FQNNGV. The CDR3 DNA sequence: TGTGCCAGCAGCACCTGGGGGGTCGGGGAGACCCAGTACTTC. Translation: CASSTWGVGETQYF.

In its sample, this clonotype was seen a few times. V gene TRBV3-1 combines with J gene TRBJ2-2; TRBD2 agrees at 8 bases. This CDR3 comprises 17 residues. V lost 0 bases to trimming and J lost 3 bases; unmatched junction nucleotides: 6. CDR1 and CDR2 from the germline V gene are LGHDT and YNNKEL (reference sequence). The CDR3 loop is CASSQEIAGGYTGELFF. The CDR3 region has the DNA TGTGCCAGCAGCCAAGAAATTGCGGGGGGCTACACCGGGGAGCTGTTTTTT.

The chain employs TRBV4-2 and TRBJ1-2; TRBD1 might be the D (5 bases). The V and J ends lost 0 bases and 5 bases respectively, with 16 bases between them. The CDR3 consists of 16 residues. CDR1 and CDR2 from the germline V gene are LGHNA and YNFKEQ. The CDR3 loop is CASSQDLEGVRYGYTF. CDR3 in DNA: TGTGCCAGCAGCCAAGATTTGGAAGGGGTTCGGTATGGCTACACCTTC.

This clonotype was counted a few times. V and J are TRBV9 and TRBJ2-5, with 15 bases lining up with TRBD2. This CDR3 has 16 amino acids. The germline gives CDR1 SGDLS, CDR2 YYNGEE. V lost 2 bases to trimming and J lost 5 bases; unmatched junction nucleotides: 4. This CDR3 reads CASSVGLAGGMETQYF. CDR3 coding DNA: TGTGCCAGCAGCGTCGGACTAGCGGGGGGGATGGAGACCCAGTACTTC.

The rearrangement links TRBV20-1 to TRBJ1-1; maybe TRBD1 (5 bases). The CDR3 is 15 amino acids. V gave up 0 bases and J gave up 4 bases, with 15 bases separating them. Looked up from germline, CDR1 is DFQATT and CDR2 is SNEGSKA (reference sequence). The CDR3 loop reads CSARDPGATGTEAFF. The CDR3 DNA reads as TGCAGTGCTAGAGATCCTGGGGCCACGGGCACTGAAGCTTTCTTT.

This clonotype turned up a few times. The gene calls are TRBV20-1 and TRBJ1-2; 11 bases are a match to TRBD1. Germline V gene lookup returns CDR1 DFQATT and CDR2 SNEGSKA (reference sequence). V was clipped by 1 base and J by 5 bases; unmatched bases: 9. CDR3 length: 16 residues. CDR3 sequence: CSARVGTGGYEYGYTF. The CDR3 DNA is TGCAGTGCTAGAGTAGGGACAGGGGGATATGAGTATGGCTACACCTTC.

This chain connects TRBV6-1 to TRBJ1-5; D may be TRBD1 (5 bases). This CDR3 contains 17 residues. Trimming took off 3 bases at V and 0 bases at J, with 15 bases between the two ends. Per germline, CDR1 MNHNS and CDR2 SASEGT. The CDR3 reads CASSDGGATYSNQPQHF. The CDR3 coding sequence is TGTGCCAGCAGTGACGGGGGAGCCACCTATAGCAATCAGCCCCAGCATTTT.

This clonotype has more than one count but fewer than ten. The chain has TRBV7-9 and TRBJ2-5, with D maybe TRBD1 (5 bases). The germline gives CDR1 SEHNR, CDR2 FQNEAQ (reference sequence). The V end was cut by 4 bases, the J end by 5 bases, with 5 bases between. CDR3 length: 11 amino acids. CDR3 DNA sequence: TGTGCCAGCAGCTCAGGGGAGACCCAGTACTTC. Protein sequence: CASSSGETQYF.

This clonotype was seen once. V and J are TRBV15 and TRBJ2-3; 9 bases are a match to TRBD2. V shed 7 bases, J shed 3 bases, and the junction held 8 bases outside the gene matches. The CDR3 consists of 15 residues. CDR1 is LNHNV and CDR2 is YYDKDF in the germline V gene (reference sequence). CDR3 nucleotides: TGTGCCACCACCTTCTCTAGCGGGATGACAGATACGCAGTATTTT. Amino acids: CATTFSSGMTDTQYF.

There are many counts of this clonotype. The chain employs TRBV12-3 or TRBV12-4 and TRBJ1-1; D gene ambiguous. The CDR3 covers 12 residues. Deletions cut 3 bases from V and 4 bases from J, with 6 bases between. CDR3 in amino acids: CASSLLGTEAFF. In nucleotides, the CDR3 is TGTGCCAGCAGTTTGTTGGGCACTGAAGCTTTCTTT.

This chain connects TRBV4-1 to TRBJ2-1; possible D gene TRBD1, 5 bases. With 0 bases removed from V and 3 bases from J, the gap between germline ends came to 15 bases. CDR1 and CDR2 from the germline V gene are MGHRA and YSYEKL. The CDR3 totals 17 residues. Here the CDR3 reads CASSQDLGPGRYNEQFF. The DNA for the CDR3 is TGCGCCAGCAGCCAAGATCTGGGGCCAGGTCGCTACAATGAGCAGTTCTTC.

The chain employs TRBV6-2 or TRBV6-3 and TRBJ2-3, with D perhaps TRBD1 (5 bases). The CDR3 has 14 amino acids. The ends were cut back, 4 bases at V and 3 bases at J, with 11 bases in the middle. Germline loops: CDR1 MNHEY, CDR2 SVGEGT. This CDR3 is CASSWGLGTDTQYF. In DNA, the CDR3 is TGTGCCAGCAGTTGGGGCCTAGGGACAGATACGCAGTATTTT.

The chain recombines TRBV10-3 with TRBJ1-1, with no clear D. This CDR3 contains 14 residues. Germline V CDR1 and CDR2: ENHRY, SYGVKD. V was clipped by 3 bases and J by 6 bases, with 14 bases between them. CDR3 DNA: TGTGCCATCAGTGATCCCACTTTAGGCCCTGAAGCTTTCTTT. Its protein is CAISDPTLGPEAFF.

The table lists this clonotype with a few counts. V and J are TRBV6-6 and TRBJ2-7; D unclear. V lost 2 bases and J 3 bases, leaving 8 bases between the germline ends. This CDR3 comprises 13 residues. Germline CDR1 is MNHNY and CDR2 is SVGAGI (reference sequence). In DNA form, the CDR3 reads TGTGCCAGCAGTTACCCCGAGTTCTACGAGCAGTACTTC. It encodes CASSYPEFYEQYF.

The chain joins TRBV24-1 to TRBJ2-1; D is ambiguous. With 9 bases removed from V and 5 bases from J, the gap between germline ends came to 19 bases. The CDR3 covers 15 residues. Germline loops: CDR1 KGHDR, CDR2 SFDVKD. CDR3 bases: TGTGCCACCGCCCCCTTCCAGGCGTCGGACAATGAGCAGTTCTTC. This sequence encodes CATAPFQASDNEQFF.

This rearrangement joins TRBV7-9 to TRBJ2-5, with 10 bases fitting TRBD2. With V trimmed by 0 bases and J by 5 bases, 6 bases remained unmatched. Germline V gene lookup returns CDR1 SEHNR and CDR2 FQNEAQ (reference sequence). This CDR3 comprises 16 residues. CDR3 DNA: TGTGCCAGCAGCTTAGCCGAACTAGCGGGGAAGGAGACCCAGTACTTC. Protein: CASSLAELAGKETQYF.

Only a few counts were recorded for this clonotype. V gene TRBV13 combines with J gene TRBJ2-3; D gene uncertain. With 1 base removed from V and 4 bases from J, the gap between germline ends came to 9 bases. CDR1 is PRHDT and CDR2 is FYEKMQ in the germline V gene (reference sequence). This CDR3 contains 14 residues. The CDR3 protein is CASSLDPESDTQYF. The CDR3 DNA reads TGTGCCAGCAGCTTAGACCCGGAGTCAGATACGCAGTATTTT.

This clonotype has only a few counts. This rearrangement joins TRBV5-1 to TRBJ2-1; 9 bases line up with TRBD1. CDR1 SGHRS and CDR2 YFSETQ come from the germline V gene. The CDR3 runs 17 residues. J was trimmed by 4 bases and V by 0 bases; bases with no gene match: 8. CDR3 loop: CASSLGGQGMSYNEQFF. The CDR3 DNA reads TGCGCCAGCAGCTTGGGGGGACAGGGTATGAGTTACAATGAGCAGTTCTTC.

This chain uses TRBV12-3 or TRBV12-4 with TRBJ2-7; the D call may be TRBD1 or TRBD2 (5 bases each). CDR3 size: 12 residues. Trimming removed 8 bases from V and 1 base from J, with 9 bases in between. CDR3 sequence: CASGDGSYEQYF. CDR3 bases: TGTGCCAGCGGGGACGGTTCCTACGAGCAGTACTTC.

The chain employs TRBV4-1 and TRBJ2-1; 10 bases align to TRBD1. V shed 6 bases and J 2 bases; nucleotides not matched to a gene: 7. Germline-derived CDR1 and CDR2 are MGHRA and YSYEKL. This CDR3 is 16 amino acids long. The DNA of the CDR3 is TGCGCCAGCAGTACGGACAGGGGGATCCCCTACAATGAGCAGTTCTTC. This sequence encodes CASSTDRGIPYNEQFF.

This clonotype was seen a few times. This chain joins TRBV7-9 and TRBJ2-1; D remains ambiguous. Deletions cut 5 bases from V and 2 bases from J, with 13 bases between. This CDR3 contains 15 residues. CDR1 and CDR2 from the germline V gene are SEHNR and FQNEAQ (reference sequence). The CDR3 DNA sequence: TGTGCCAGCAGCCCTCCGGAGACGACCTACAATGAGCAGTTCTTC. This gives the protein CASSPPETTYNEQFF. Full variable domain (outside the CDR3, taken from reference TRBV7-9 and TRBJ2-1): DTGVSQNPRHKITKRGQNVTFRCDPISEHNRLYWYRQTLGQGPEFLTYFQNEAQLEKSRLLSDRFSAERPKGSFSTLEIQRTEQGDSAMYLCASSPPETTYNEQFFGPGTRLTVL.

This clonotype was seen more than once but under ten times. This chain connects TRBV4-2 to TRBJ1-2, with 7 bases identical to TRBD1. CDR1 LGHNA and CDR2 YNFKEQ come from the germline V gene. The CDR3 contains 13 residues. The ends lost 6 bases at V and 6 bases at J; junction bases unmatched: 7. The CDR3: CASRETGTDGYTF. The CDR3 region has the DNA TGTGCCAGCAGAGAGACAGGGACGGATGGCTACACCTTC.

Ten or more counts support this clonotype. The rearrangement joins TRBV9 to TRBJ2-5, with a weak D call TRBD1 (5 bases). V lost 0 bases, J lost 2 bases, and 11 bases lay in between. Germline values: CDR1 SGDLS, CDR2 YYNGEE. This CDR3 has 15 amino acids. Here the CDR3 reads CASSVDGRVQETQYF. CDR3 in DNA: TGTGCCAGCAGCGTAGATGGCAGGGTTCAAGAGACCCAGTACTTC.

The J gene is TRBJ1-2, the V gene TRBV29-1, with D perhaps matching TRBD1 (5 bases). CDR3 size: 15 residues. Germline CDR1 reads SQVTM; CDR2 reads ANQGSEA. The V end lost 0 bases, the J end lost 5 bases, and 16 bases lay between the germline ends. CDR3 in amino acids: CSVEDPRGEGYGYTF. Here the CDR3 DNA reads TGCAGCGTTGAAGATCCCCGCGGAGAGGGGTATGGCTACACCTTC.

This clonotype was counted only a few times. The V call is TRBV11-1, the J call TRBJ2-5, with 10 positions matching TRBD1. After removal of 3 bases from V and 2 bases from J, the junction contained 12 bases not matched to a gene. The CDR3 sequence is 18 residues long. Germline CDR1 and CDR2: SGHAT and FQDESV (reference sequence). For the CDR3, the DNA is TGTGCCAGCAGCTTTCCGGGACAGGGGTTGCTCCTTCAAGAGACCCAGTACTTC. The encoded protein is CASSFPGQGLLLQETQYF.

This clonotype has only a few counts. The chain combines TRBV19 with TRBJ1-1, with TRBD1 matching 9 bases. The CDR3 totals 14 residues. With 3 bases clipped from V and 3 bases from J, the junction kept 2 bases outside the gene matches. CDR1 and CDR2 from the germline V gene are LNHDA and SQIVND (reference sequence). DNA of the CDR3: TGTGCCAGTAGTATTTGGGACAGGGACACTGAAGCTTTCTTT. It is translated as CASSIWDRDTEAFF.

This clonotype was recorded many times. J is TRBJ2-3 and V is TRBV5-1, with 11 bases lining up with TRBD2. The V gene's germline CDR1 is SGHRS and CDR2 YFSETQ. The junction had 9 bases not matched to a gene; V was cut back by 0 bases and J by 6 bases. The CDR3 has 17 residues. CDR3 coding DNA: TGCGCCAGCAGCTTGGCAACTAGCGGGGGAACCGAGGATACGCAGTATTTT. Translation: CASSLATSGGTEDTQYF.

This chain joins TRBV11-2 and TRBJ2-7; perhaps D is TRBD1 or TRBD2 (6 bases each). V was clipped by 2 bases and J by 2 bases, with 16 bases between them. CDR1 is SGHAT and CDR2 is FQNNGV in the germline V gene. There are 16 residues in the CDR3. The CDR3 DNA is TGTGCCAGCAGCTTACCGGGACAAGGGGGGACCTACGAGCAGTACTTC. Encoded protein: CASSLPGQGGTYEQYF.